This T cell receptor (beta chain) came from a study of radiotherapy plus CTLA-4 blockade in lung cancer. Study as a whole: Across the patients, objective responses occurred in about 18%, and disease control in approximately 30%.

The study treated chemo-refractory metastatic non-small-cell lung cancer patients with focal radiation plus ipilimumab CTLA-4 blockade. Details on this clone: Its matching antigen is unknown.

Generated by immunoSEQ multiplex PCR, the TCRdb table keeps only in-frame clones and is missing some. The data show tens of thousands of clones, with 70% to 80% seen just once and approximately 4% held by the top ten. Study-wide results and limits: Once radiotherapy plus ipilimumab had been given, TCR clones derived from tumor expanded in blood.

The material was peripheral blood, obtained from a patient treated with radiotherapy plus ipilimumab. This TCR was sampled from a human donor with non-small cell lung cancer who had a complete response to radiotherapy plus ipilimumab.

CDR3 region: CASSSPTSGRPHNEQFF. The CDR3, as DNA: TGTGCCAGCAGCTCACCGACTAGCGGGAGGCCCCACAATGAGCAGTTCTTC. V and J are TRBV7-8 and TRBJ2-1; 13 bases line up with TRBD2. There are 17 residues in the CDR3. J gave up 5 bases and V 4 bases, and 8 bases lay outside the gene matches. The germline V gene has CDR1 SGHVS and CDR2 FQNEAQ.